A single sample gave rise to the 30 T cell receptor beta chains below, sequenced in a study of shared clonotypes between healthy human individuals. CD45RO negativity and positive selection for CCR7 defined naive CD8 cells, a population that excluded terminally differentiated effector memory CD45RA+ cells. Measured with immunoSEQ multiplex PCR; TCRdb has only the in-frame clones, and not every one. The data show fewer than 850,000 clones, just over 95% seen once. Sequencing used naive CD8+ T cells sorted from blood. The receptors were gathered from a young man in good health.

The chain joins TRBV7-9 to TRBJ2-5; 12 bases match TRBD1. The CDR3 length is 16 residues. Germline values: CDR1 SEHNR, CDR2 FQNEAQ (reference sequence). V shed 3 bases, J shed 0 bases, and the junction held 2 bases outside the gene matches. The CDR3 here is CASSFRDRGHQETQYF. The CDR3 coding sequence is TGTGCCAGCAGCTTCCGGGACAGGGGGCACCAAGAGACCCAGTACTTC.

V usage is TRBV6-1 and J usage is TRBJ1-5; 9 bases match TRBD1. In germline, CDR1 is MNHNS, CDR2 SASEGT. V shed 10 bases and J 7 bases; nucleotides not matched to a gene: 11. This CDR3 is built from 14 residues. CDR3 sequence: CATSNRGPKQPQHF. The CDR3 nucleotides are TGTGCCACCTCGAACAGGGGGCCTAAACAGCCCCAGCATTTT.

The J gene is TRBJ2-1, the V gene TRBV10-2, with D unclear. Germline V gene lookup returns CDR1 WSHSY and CDR2 SAAADI. Trimming removed 2 bases at V and 0 bases at J, with 8 bases between. The length of the CDR3 is 15 residues. CDR3 region: CASSETVSSYNEQFF. The DNA of the CDR3 is TGCGCCAGCAGTGAGACGGTGAGCTCCTACAATGAGCAGTTCTTC.

Only one count was recorded for this clone. CDR3 sequence: CASSYSEKNGYTF. The CDR3 coding sequence is TGTGCCAGCAGTTACTCGGAGAAGAATGGCTACACCTTC. The chain uses TRBV6-5 and TRBJ1-2; the D is unclear. Trimming left V 0 bases short and J 6 bases short, with 8 bases between. There are 13 residues in the CDR3. Germline V gives CDR1 MNHEY, CDR2 SVGAGI.

The gene calls are TRBV7-8 and TRBJ1-5; 11 positions match TRBD1. The CDR3 covers 17 residues. V lost 6 bases, J lost 2 bases, and 9 bases stayed unmatched. Germline V gives CDR1 SGHVS, CDR2 FQNEAQ. The CDR3 coding sequence is TGTGCCAGCAGTCGGACAGGGGGCGCGGGGGGCAATCAGCCCCAGCATTTT. It specifies CASSRTGGAGGNQPQHF.

This chain links TRBV5-1 with TRBJ2-1; D unresolved. This CDR3 has 14 amino acids. Germline loops: CDR1 SGHRS, CDR2 YFSETQ. The V gene lost 0 bases and the J gene lost 6 bases, with 10 bases spanning the gap. The CDR3 DNA reads TGCGCCAGCAGCTTGGTAGGTCCACTCAATGAGCAGTTCTTC. This gives the protein CASSLVGPLNEQFF.

The J gene is TRBJ2-7, the V gene TRBV15; no clear D gene. This CDR3 region has 14 residues. Looked up from germline, CDR1 is LNHNV and CDR2 is YYDKDF (reference sequence). V was clipped by 9 bases and J by 3 bases, with 18 bases between them. CDR3 nucleotides: TGTGCCACAGCACCGGAACGGCGGTTCTACGAGCAGTACTTC. Translated, it gives CATAPERRFYEQYF.

The chain links TRBV4-1 to TRBJ2-7; no clear D. This CDR3 region has 15 residues. CDR1 MGHRA and CDR2 YSYEKL come from the germline V gene. V was shortened by 0 bases and J by 4 bases, with 13 bases between the two germline ends. CDR3 nucleotide sequence: TGCGCCAGCAGCCAAGAACCAGGTGCACTTTACGAGCAGTACTTC. Residues: CASSQEPGALYEQYF.

V is TRBV29-1 and J is TRBJ2-7, with 12 bases fitting TRBD2. The CDR3 spans 15 residues. With V trimmed by 5 bases and J by 0 bases, 5 bases remained unmatched. Per germline, CDR1 SQVTM and CDR2 ANQGSEA. Written as DNA, the CDR3 is TGCAGCGTTCAGGGACTAGCGGGTATCTCCTACGAGCAGTACTTC. This gives the protein CSVQGLAGISYEQYF.

CDR3 DNA sequence: TGCGCCAGCAGTGGGACTAGCGGGAGTCCCGGGGATACGCAGTATTTT. Residues: CASSGTSGSPGDTQYF. V gene TRBV10-1 combines with J gene TRBJ2-3; 13 bases match TRBD2. Trimming took 4 bases from V and 6 from J; bases not matched to a gene: 7. The germline V gene encodes CDR1 WNHNN and CDR2 SYGVQD (reference sequence). The CDR3 contains 16 residues.

The chain recombines TRBV13 with TRBJ2-1; 9 nucleotides line up with TRBD2. The V gene's germline CDR1 is PRHDT and CDR2 FYEKMQ (reference sequence). Trimming cost V 2 bases and J 4 bases; bases outside gene matches: 3. The CDR3 consists of 15 residues. The CDR3 nucleotides read TGTGCCAGCAGCTTATCGCTAGCGGGGTACAATGAGCAGTTCTTC. Its translation: CASSLSLAGYNEQFF.

The chain links TRBV7-8 to TRBJ1-1; the D gene is possibly TRBD1 (5 bases). CDR1 and CDR2 from the germline V gene are SGHVS and FQNEAQ. This CDR3 has 15 amino acids. Between the trimmed V and J ends, which lost 4 bases and 3 bases, there was a span of 15 bases. The CDR3 bases are TGTGCCAGCAGCTGGAAACAAGGGACCCACACTGAAGCTTTCTTT. Its protein is CASSWKQGTHTEAFF.

The CDR3 loop is CAWSPGAHYEQYF. In DNA form, the CDR3 reads TGTGCCTGGAGTCCGGGGGCCCACTACGAGCAGTACTTC. The chain recombines TRBV30 with TRBJ2-7; D is possibly TRBD1 or TRBD2 (6 bases each). Trimming took off 2 bases at V and 3 bases at J, with 11 bases between the two ends. The CDR3 extends over 13 amino acids. CDR1 GTSNPN and CDR2 SVGIG come from the germline V gene (reference sequence).

The V and J genes are TRBV19 and TRBJ2-1; D is uncertain. CDR1 LNHDA and CDR2 SQIVND come from the germline V gene (reference sequence). The V and J ends lost 3 bases and 4 bases respectively, with 13 bases between them. CDR3 length: 15 amino acids. The CDR3 coding sequence is TGTGCCAGTAGTATCATGGACGATAGTTACAATGAGCAGTTCTTC. It encodes CASSIMDDSYNEQFF.

The V gene is TRBV5-1, the J gene TRBJ2-7, with TRBD2 identical over 7 bases. The V and J ends lost 0 bases and 3 bases, in that order; junction bases with no gene match: 6. CDR1 is SGHRS and CDR2 is YFSETQ in the germline V gene. The CDR3 runs 15 residues. CDR3 in amino acids: CASSLGGRTSYEQYF. The CDR3 nucleotides read TGCGCCAGCAGCTTGGGTGGGCGGACTAGCTACGAGCAGTACTTC.

Concerning this clone itself: The same CDR3 arises from other DNA sequences in this sample as well. The chain links TRBV4-1 to TRBJ2-3, with TRBD1 matching over 7 bases. The J segment lost 6 bases and the V segment lost 1 base, leaving 1 base of the junction unmatched. Germline CDR1 reads MGHRA; CDR2 reads YSYEKL. CDR3 length equals 13 residues. In nucleotides, the CDR3 is TGCGCCAGCAGCCAAGTAGGGGGCGATACGCAGTATTTT. Translated, it gives CASSQVGGDTQYF.

This chain uses TRBV28 with TRBJ1-2; TRBD1 matches at 10 bases. Germline CDR1 and CDR2: MDHEN and SYDVKM. V was clipped by 5 bases and J by 5 bases; unmatched bases: 2. The CDR3 totals 13 residues. The CDR3, as DNA: TGTGCCAGCAGTGAGGACAGGGGGTATGGCTACACCTTC. Translated, it gives CASSEDRGYGYTF.

The chain carries TRBV29-1 and TRBJ2-3; D may be TRBD1 (5 bases). The CDR3 extends over 14 amino acids. V lost 1 base, J lost 2 bases, and 10 bases lay in between. The germline gives CDR1 SQVTM, CDR2 ANQGSEA. Written as DNA, the CDR3 is TGCAGCGTTGAAGGTGTCAGGGACACAGATACGCAGTATTTT. Its translation: CSVEGVRDTDTQYF.

The chain uses TRBV6-1 and TRBJ2-7, with 8 bases lining up with TRBD1. This CDR3 has 14 residues. Germline V gives CDR1 MNHNS, CDR2 SASEGT. V gave up 3 bases and J gave up 7 bases; unmatched junction bases: 8. In DNA form, the CDR3 reads TGTGCCAGCAGTGACACAGGGGGTCTAGGGGAGCAGTACTTC. Its translation: CASSDTGGLGEQYF.

The genes are TRBV28 and TRBJ2-4; TRBD1 matches at 8 bases. The germline V gene has CDR1 MDHEN and CDR2 SYDVKM. V dropped 6 bases and J dropped 2; count of bases not matched to a gene: 9. The CDR3 has 16 residues. As DNA, the CDR3 is TGTGCCAGCAGAAAGAGACAGGGGCTAACCAAAAACATTCAGTACTTC. It yields the protein CASRKRQGLTKNIQYF.

This rearrangement joins TRBV4-3 to TRBJ2-7, with no clear D. V shed 1 base and J shed 3 bases, with 13 bases lying between them. In germline, CDR1 is LGHNA, CDR2 YSLEER. The CDR3 runs to 15 residues. CDR3 sequence (DNA): TGCGCCAGCAGCCAAGGCGCCGGACCCAGCTACGAGCAGTACTTC. This translates into CASSQGAGPSYEQYF.

The genes are TRBV2 and TRBJ2-5, with 7 bases fitting TRBD2. Trimming at V came to 1 base and at J to 2 bases, leaving 13 bases not matched to a gene. The CDR3 spans 18 residues. Germline loops: CDR1 SNHLY, CDR2 FYNNEI. CDR3 region: CASSEVLVRGGWQETQYF. CDR3 nucleotide sequence: TGTGCCAGCAGTGAAGTGCTAGTCCGGGGAGGGTGGCAAGAGACCCAGTACTTC. Looking up the rest from reference TRBV2 and TRBJ2-5 gives the full variable domain: EPEVTQTPSHQVTQMGQEVILRCVPISNHLYFYWYRQILGQKVEFLVSFYNNEISEKSEIFDDQFSVERPDGSNFTLKIRSTKLEDSAMYFCASSEVLVRGGWQETQYFGPGTRLLVL.

The rearrangement links TRBV6-1 to TRBJ2-5; no clear D. Germline values: CDR1 MNHNS, CDR2 SASEGT. Trimming removed 1 base from V and 0 bases from J, with 12 bases in between. The CDR3 contains 16 residues. The CDR3 region is CASSEGIVPDQETQYF. The CDR3 coding sequence is TGTGCCAGCAGTGAAGGTATTGTGCCGGACCAAGAGACCCAGTACTTC.

This clone was seen only once. CDR3 protein: CASSSNSGRGETQYF. The DNA for the CDR3 is TGTGCCAGCAGTTCCAATAGCGGGAGAGGGGAGACCCAGTACTTC. J is TRBJ2-5 and V is TRBV27; 9 nucleotides match TRBD2. This CDR3 comprises 15 residues. Germline trimming cut 4 bases from V and 5 bases from J; bases unmatched to any gene: 8. Germline CDR1 and CDR2: MNHEY and SMNVEV (reference sequence).

The chain couples TRBV5-1 to TRBJ2-1; D tentatively fits TRBD1 or TRBD2 (5 bases each). V shed 5 bases and J shed 3 bases, with 18 bases lying between them. Germline V lookup: CDR1 SGHRS, CDR2 YFSETQ. CDR3 length: 16 amino acids. This CDR3 is CASSSSGTPNYNEQFF. The CDR3 DNA is TGCGCCAGCAGTTCCTCCGGGACCCCAAACTACAATGAGCAGTTCTTC.

The genes are TRBV30 and TRBJ2-3; no reliable D call. The CDR3 length is 18 residues. V gave up 3 bases and J gave up 0 bases, with 22 bases separating them. Per germline, CDR1 GTSNPN and CDR2 SVGIG (reference sequence). The CDR3 is CAWSNRLGTDSSTDTQYF. The CDR3 DNA sequence: TGTGCCTGGAGCAATAGACTGGGAACGGATTCTAGCACAGATACGCAGTATTTT.

The CDR3 region is CASSDSGGQPTFYGYTF. The CDR3 bases are TGTGCCAGCAGTGACTCTGGGGGGCAGCCAACCTTCTATGGCTACACCTTC. The chain recombines TRBV2 with TRBJ1-2; D may be TRBD1 (6 bases). The CDR3 has 17 residues. The germline V and J ends were trimmed by 3 bases and 4 bases, with 21 bases remaining between them. CDR1 and CDR2 (germline): SNHLY, FYNNEI.

This chain joins TRBV6-5 and TRBJ1-4; D possibly corresponds to TRBD1 (5 bases). CDR1 is MNHEY and CDR2 is SVGAGI in the germline V gene. Trimming cost V 8 bases and J 8 bases, with 18 bases left between them. The CDR3 extends over 14 amino acids. In DNA, the CDR3 is TGTGCCAGCGGCCCCCGACAGTCAGTCGAAAAACTGTTTTTT. Its protein is CASGPRQSVEKLFF.

V is TRBV29-1 and J is TRBJ2-3; 10 bases map to TRBD2. Germline CDR1 SQVTM, CDR2 ANQGSEA. The V segment lost 5 bases and the J segment 1 base; nucleotides outside the gene matches: 9. The CDR3 covers 16 residues. CDR3 nucleotide sequence: TGCAGCGTTTCGCCCCTAGCGGGAGCGCGCACAGATACGCAGTATTTT. Its translation: CSVSPLAGARTDTQYF.

The rearrangement joins TRBV10-2 to TRBJ2-1; D remains ambiguous. Germline V gives CDR1 WSHSY, CDR2 SAAADI. V lost 4 bases, J lost 3 bases, and 10 bases lay in between. This CDR3 spans 14 amino acids. The CDR3 nucleotides read TGCGCCAGCAGTGTTGATAGGCTCTACAATGAGCAGTTCTTC. Its protein is CASSVDRLYNEQFF.